The entry that follows covers one T cell receptor beta chain sequence. The antigen remains unidentified. The sample is drawn from a study of immune cell composition in non-small cell lung cancer. Overall study context: Histologic subtype was mainly adenocarcinoma or squamous cell carcinoma.

Whole-study results and caveats: Lung squamous cell carcinoma tumours had significantly higher top 10 clone scores and productive clonality than lung adenocarcinoma.

Clones were read by immunoSEQ multiplex PCR, and TCRdb kept only the in-frame ones, dropping some. This sample carries some 5,100 clones, about 80% of them seen once, and the ten largest clones take approximately 10%. CDR3 length: 14 residues. V lost 6 bases and J 3 bases, leaving 15 bases between the germline ends. Germline CDR1 reads SGHDT; CDR2 reads YYEEEE. The J gene is TRBJ1-2, the V gene TRBV5-6, with a tentative D call TRBD1 (5 bases). Sequencing input: lung tumor tissue. The TCR comes from a human donor with non-small cell lung cancer. The CDR3 sequence is CASILGSRDYGYTF. The CDR3, as DNA: TGTGCCAGCATCCTAGGGTCCAGGGACTATGGCTACACCTTC.